A single T cell receptor (beta chain) is shown here with its context. Antigen: not known. TRB rearrangements spanning V, D and J were amplified using mixed TRB-A/B primers. TCRdb reprocessed the multiplex PCR reads with MiXCR, giving one entry per CDR3 protein. The table has under 8,500 distinct CDR3 sequences, approximately 33% seen once. This CDR3 has 15 amino acids. CDR1 ENHRY and CDR2 SYGVKD come from the germline V gene. The V end lost 2 bases, the J end lost 6 bases, and 15 bases lay between the germline ends. Peripheral blood genomic DNA, not sorted cells or RNA, was the template. The sample belongs to a study of T cell repertoires in aging, cancer and after chemotherapy. Looking at the study overall: Donor ages fell into six groups from 30 or younger up to 70 or older. General study findings and limits: Median generation probability rose over the chemotherapy interval in each cancer cohort, suggesting rebound thymic output. Loss of evenness, beyond lost richness, contributed to age-related TCR diversity decline in cancer patients.

Sequenced: blood. This clonotype was obtained from a human donor in good health. V gene TRBV10-3 combines with J gene TRBJ2-3; TRBD1 is a possible D gene (6 bases). The chain's CDR3 is CAISEDRTVSDTQYF. In DNA, the CDR3 is TGTGCCATCAGTGAGGACAGGACTGTGTCCGATACGCAGTATTTT.